The clone carrying this T cell receptor beta chain has a single count. The naive CD8 fraction comprised CD45RO-negative cells positively selected for CCR7 and excluded terminally differentiated effector memory CD45RA+ cells. These data come from a study of shared clonotypes between healthy human individuals. Sorted-subset replicate PCRs used roughly 220 ng DNA, around 31,000 T cell genomes. TCRdb's copy holds only in-frame clones and misses some; the assay was immunoSEQ multiplex PCR. The table includes hundreds of thousands of clones, about 96% detected once. The sequenced sample consisted of naive CD8+ T cells sorted from blood. The TCR originated in a man aged 25-45 years in good health.

The CDR3 spells CASSQEISSYEQYF. The DNA for the CDR3 is TGCGCCAGCAGCCAAGAAATTAGCAGCTACGAGCAGTACTTC. The V call is TRBV4-3, the J call TRBJ2-7; no clear D gene. The CDR3 loop spans 14 amino acids. Per the germline V gene, CDR1 is LGHNA and CDR2 is YSLEER. V was cut by 0 bases and J by 3 bases, with 9 bases left in between.